The source of this T cell receptor (beta chain) is a study of T cell therapy after organ transplantation. Overall study: Expansion used a peptide pool of 30 HLA class I and II CMV epitopes. Study-level points and caveats: In nonresponders, large pretherapy expansions changed minimally after therapy. Concurrent antirejection and antiviral drugs remain unassessed confounders.

The CDR3 length is 15 residues. Germline CDR1 reads SGHTA; CDR2 reads FQGTGA. Trimming removed 2 bases from V and 7 bases from J; junction bases left unmatched: 5. Repertoires were generated with immunoSEQ multiplex PCR, while TCRdb's copy carries only in-frame clones and drops some. Of 45,000 to 60,000 clones listed, about 94% were seen once; the top ten hold roughly 3%. For this clone: What it binds is unknown.

These patients had received solid-organ transplants and had drug-resistant or recurrent cytomegalovirus. Sequenced material: CD8+ T cells from blood, taken before autologous CMV-specific T cell therapy. The clonotype originates from a human patient who had received a solid organ transplant and had CMV disease. V usage is TRBV7-3 and J usage is TRBJ2-1, with TRBD2 matching 10 bases. The CDR3 DNA reads TGTGCCAGCAGCTTACTAGCGGGGGCCCATAATGAGCAGTTCTTC. Its translation: CASSLLAGAHNEQFF.